The clone carrying this T cell receptor beta chain was seen at least ten times. Patients were excluded because of uncontrolled infection, other autoimmune disease, pregnancy or lactation. This sample was included in a study of T cells in Graves' hyperthyroidism and ophthalmopathy. The wider study: Peripheral blood was acquired at first diagnosis, ahead of any therapy whatsoever.

Regions amplified from RNA transcripts were the TCR beta CDR3 regions. HTBI primers drove first-round RT-PCR of the TCR CDR3. MiXCR, applied by TCRdb to the multiplex PCR reads, yields one record per CDR3 protein. Found here are hundreds of thousands of distinct CDR3 sequences, roughly 24% of them singletons; the top ten hold around 10%. The CDR3 runs to 15 residues. Germline-derived CDR1 and CDR2 are LGHNA and YSLEER. The V and J ends lost 4 bases and 1 base, in that order; junction bases with no gene match: 5. The TCR originated in a woman aged 30 to 39 with Graves' ophthalmopathy. This chain connects TRBV4-3 to TRBJ2-5, with TRBD2 identical over 8 bases. The specimen sequenced was blood. CDR3 in DNA: TGCGCCAGCAGCCGCCTACTAGCGGTCCAAGAGACCCAGTACTTC. Amino acid sequence: CASSRLLAVQETQYF.